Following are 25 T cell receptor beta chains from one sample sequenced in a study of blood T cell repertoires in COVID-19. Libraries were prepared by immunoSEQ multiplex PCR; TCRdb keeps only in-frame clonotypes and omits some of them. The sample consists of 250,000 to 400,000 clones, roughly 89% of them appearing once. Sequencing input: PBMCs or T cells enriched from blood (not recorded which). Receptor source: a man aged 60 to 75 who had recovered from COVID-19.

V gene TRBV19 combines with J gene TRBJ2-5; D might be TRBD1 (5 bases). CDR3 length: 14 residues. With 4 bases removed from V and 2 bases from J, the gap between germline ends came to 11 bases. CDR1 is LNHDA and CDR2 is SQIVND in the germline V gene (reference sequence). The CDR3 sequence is CASSTIRQQETQYF. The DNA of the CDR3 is TGTGCCAGTAGTACGATACGACAGCAAGAGACCCAGTACTTC.

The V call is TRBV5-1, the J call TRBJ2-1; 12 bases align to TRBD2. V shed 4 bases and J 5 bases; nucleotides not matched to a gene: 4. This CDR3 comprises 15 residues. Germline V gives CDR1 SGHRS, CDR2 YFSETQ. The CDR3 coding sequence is TGCGCCAGCAGCGTACTAGCGGGAGGACACAATGAGCAGTTCTTC. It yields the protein CASSVLAGGHNEQFF.

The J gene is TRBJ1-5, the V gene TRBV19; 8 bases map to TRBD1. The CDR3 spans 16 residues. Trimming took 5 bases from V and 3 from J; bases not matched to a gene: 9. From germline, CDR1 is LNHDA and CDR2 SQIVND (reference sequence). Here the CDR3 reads CASSSRQGINNQPQHF. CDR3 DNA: TGTGCCAGTAGTTCCCGACAGGGGATAAACAATCAGCCCCAGCATTTT.

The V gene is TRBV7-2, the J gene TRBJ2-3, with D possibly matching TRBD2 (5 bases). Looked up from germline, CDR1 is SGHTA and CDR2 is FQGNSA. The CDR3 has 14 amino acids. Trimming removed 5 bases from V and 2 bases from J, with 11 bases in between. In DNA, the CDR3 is TGTGCCAGCAGCCGGAGCGACTACACAGATACGCAGTATTTT. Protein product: CASSRSDYTDTQYF.

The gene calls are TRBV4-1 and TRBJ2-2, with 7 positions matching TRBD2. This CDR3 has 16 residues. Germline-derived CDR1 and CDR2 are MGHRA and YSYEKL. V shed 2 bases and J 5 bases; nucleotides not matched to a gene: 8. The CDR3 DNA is TGCGCCAGCAGCCAATCCCGGGGAGGGTGGACCGGGGAGCTGTTTTTT. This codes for CASSQSRGGWTGELFF.

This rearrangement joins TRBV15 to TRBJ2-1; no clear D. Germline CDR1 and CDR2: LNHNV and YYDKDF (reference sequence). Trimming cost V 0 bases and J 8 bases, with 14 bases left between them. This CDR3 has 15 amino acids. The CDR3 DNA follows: TGTGCCACCAGCAGAGATTACGTTGGAACAGATGAGCAGTTCTTC. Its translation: CATSRDYVGTDEQFF.

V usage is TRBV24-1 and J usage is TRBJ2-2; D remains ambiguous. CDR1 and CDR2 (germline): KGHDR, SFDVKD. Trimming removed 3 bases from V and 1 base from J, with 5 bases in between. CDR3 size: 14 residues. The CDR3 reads CATSDPRNTGELFF. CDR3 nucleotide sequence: TGTGCCACCAGTGATCCCAGGAACACCGGGGAGCTGTTTTTT.

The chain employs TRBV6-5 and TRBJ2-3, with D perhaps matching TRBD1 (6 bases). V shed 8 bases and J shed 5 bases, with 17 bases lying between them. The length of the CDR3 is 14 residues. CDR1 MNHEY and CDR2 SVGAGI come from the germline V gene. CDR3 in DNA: TGTGCCAGCCGCCTTGGGCAGGGGATAGATACGCAGTATTTT. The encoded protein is CASRLGQGIDTQYF.

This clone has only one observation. CDR3 DNA: TGTGCCAGCAGCTTGAACAGAGATCAGCCCCAGCATTTT. It specifies CASSLNRDQPQHF. The chain joins TRBV7-9 to TRBJ1-5; D is unresolved. This CDR3 has 13 amino acids. Germline V gene sequence: CDR1 SEHNR, CDR2 FQNEAQ (reference sequence). V lost 3 bases, J lost 5 bases, and 8 bases lay in between.

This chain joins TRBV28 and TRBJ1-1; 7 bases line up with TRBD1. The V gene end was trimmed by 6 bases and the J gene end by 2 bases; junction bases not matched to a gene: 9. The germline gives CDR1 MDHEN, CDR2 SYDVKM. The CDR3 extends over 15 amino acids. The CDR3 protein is CASSPQGGGNTEAFF. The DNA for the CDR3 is TGTGCCAGCAGCCCTCAAGGGGGCGGAAACACTGAAGCTTTCTTT.

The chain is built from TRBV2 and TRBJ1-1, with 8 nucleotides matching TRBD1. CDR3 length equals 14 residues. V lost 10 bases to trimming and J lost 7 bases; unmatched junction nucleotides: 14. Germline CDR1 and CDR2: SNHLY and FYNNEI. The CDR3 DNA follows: TGTGCCACACAGGGGGTCCTGAAGGGGAGTGAAGCTTTCTTT. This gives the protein CATQGVLKGSEAFF.

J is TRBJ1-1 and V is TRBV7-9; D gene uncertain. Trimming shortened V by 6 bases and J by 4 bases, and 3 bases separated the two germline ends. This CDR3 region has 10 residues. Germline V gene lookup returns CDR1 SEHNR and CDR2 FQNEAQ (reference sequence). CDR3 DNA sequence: TGTGCCAGCAGAGCCACTGAAGCTTTCTTT. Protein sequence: CASRATEAFF.

CDR3 nucleotides: TGTGCCAGCAGCACCTCGGGGTACTACGAGCAGTACTTC. Its protein is CASSTSGYYEQYF. The V and J genes are TRBV2 and TRBJ2-7, with TRBD2 as a possible D gene (5 bases). This CDR3 has 13 amino acids. Between the trimmed V and J ends, which lost 6 bases and 3 bases, there was a span of 12 bases. Germline V lookup: CDR1 SNHLY, CDR2 FYNNEI.

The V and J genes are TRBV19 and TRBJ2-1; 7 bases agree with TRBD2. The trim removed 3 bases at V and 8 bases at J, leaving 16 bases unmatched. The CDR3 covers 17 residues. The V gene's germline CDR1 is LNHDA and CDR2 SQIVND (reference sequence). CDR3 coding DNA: TGTGCCAGTAGTATGGGCTCTGCGGGAGCTGATGGCGATGAGCAGTTCTTC. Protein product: CASSMGSAGADGDEQFF.

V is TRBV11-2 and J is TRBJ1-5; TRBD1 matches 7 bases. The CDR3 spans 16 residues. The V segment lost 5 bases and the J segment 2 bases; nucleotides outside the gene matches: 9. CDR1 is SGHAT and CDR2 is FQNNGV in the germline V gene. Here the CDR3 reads CASSLTGVGGNQPQHF. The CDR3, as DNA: TGTGCCAGCAGCCTCACAGGGGTTGGGGGCAATCAGCCCCAGCATTTT. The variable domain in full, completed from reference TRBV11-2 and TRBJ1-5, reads EAGVAQSPRYKIIEKRQSVAFWCNPISGHATLYWYQQILGQGPKLLIQFQNNGVVDDSQLPKDRFSAERLKGVDSTLKIQPAKLEDSAVYLCASSLTGVGGNQPQHFGDGTRLSIL.

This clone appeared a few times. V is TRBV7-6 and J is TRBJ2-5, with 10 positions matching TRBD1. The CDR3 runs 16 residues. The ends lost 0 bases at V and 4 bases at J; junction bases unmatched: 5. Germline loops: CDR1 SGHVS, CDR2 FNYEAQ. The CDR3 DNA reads TGTGCCAGCAGCTTAGCCTCCGGACAGGGGGGAGAGACCCAGTACTTC. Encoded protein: CASSLASGQGGETQYF.

The CDR3 DNA follows: TGTGCCAGCGGTAGGACAGGCTCGAACACTGAAGCTTTCTTT. Its protein product is CASGRTGSNTEAFF. This chain joins TRBV2 and TRBJ1-1, with TRBD1 matching over 7 bases. CDR3 length: 14 amino acids. Germline V gives CDR1 SNHLY, CDR2 FYNNEI. V lost 8 bases, J lost 1 base, and 7 bases stayed unmatched.

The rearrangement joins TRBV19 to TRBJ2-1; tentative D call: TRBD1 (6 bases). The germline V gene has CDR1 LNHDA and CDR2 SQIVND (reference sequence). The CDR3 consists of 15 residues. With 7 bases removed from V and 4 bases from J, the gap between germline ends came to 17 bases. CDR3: CASTSRADSYNEQFF. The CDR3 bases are TGTGCCAGTACCTCCCGGGCGGACAGTTACAATGAGCAGTTCTTC.

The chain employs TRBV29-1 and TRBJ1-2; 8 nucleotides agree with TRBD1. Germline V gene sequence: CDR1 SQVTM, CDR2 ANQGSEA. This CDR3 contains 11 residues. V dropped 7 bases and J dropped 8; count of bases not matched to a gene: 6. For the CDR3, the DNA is TGCAGCGCCCGGACAGGGCCCGGCTACACCTTC. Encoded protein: CSARTGPGYTF.

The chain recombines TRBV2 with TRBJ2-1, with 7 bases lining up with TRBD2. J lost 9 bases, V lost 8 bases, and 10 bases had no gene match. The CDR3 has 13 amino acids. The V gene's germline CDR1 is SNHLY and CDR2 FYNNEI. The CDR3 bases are TGTGCCAGCGTTGCGGGAGATAGAGGTGAGCAGTTCTTC. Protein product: CASVAGDRGEQFF.

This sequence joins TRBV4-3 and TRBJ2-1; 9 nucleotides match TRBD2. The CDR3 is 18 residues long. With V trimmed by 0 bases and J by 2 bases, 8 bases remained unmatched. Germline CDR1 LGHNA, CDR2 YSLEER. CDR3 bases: TGCGCCAGCAGCCAAGATGGCAGCGGGAGGATTCCCTACAATGAGCAGTTCTTC. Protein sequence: CASSQDGSGRIPYNEQFF.

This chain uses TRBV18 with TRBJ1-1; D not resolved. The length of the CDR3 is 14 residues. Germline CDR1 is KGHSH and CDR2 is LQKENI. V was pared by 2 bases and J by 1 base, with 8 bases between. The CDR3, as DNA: TGTGCCAGCTCACCAAACAGACAGAACACTGAAGCTTTCTTT. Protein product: CASSPNRQNTEAFF.

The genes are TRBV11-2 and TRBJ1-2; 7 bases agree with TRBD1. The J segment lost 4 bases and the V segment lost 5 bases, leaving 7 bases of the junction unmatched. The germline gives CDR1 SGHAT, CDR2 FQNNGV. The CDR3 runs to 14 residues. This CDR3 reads CASSPKGQSYGYTF. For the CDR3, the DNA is TGTGCCAGCAGCCCCAAGGGACAGTCCTATGGCTACACCTTC.

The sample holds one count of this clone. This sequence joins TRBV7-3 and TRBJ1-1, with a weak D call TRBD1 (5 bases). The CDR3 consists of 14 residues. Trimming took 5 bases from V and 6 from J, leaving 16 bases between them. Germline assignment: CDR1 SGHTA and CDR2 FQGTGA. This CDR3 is CASSRGTGDAEAFF. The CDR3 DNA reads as TGTGCCAGCAGCCGGGGTACGGGGGACGCTGAAGCTTTCTTT.

CDR3 sequence reads: CASSQRLGQVFNYGYTF. CDR3 nucleotides: TGTGCCAGCAGCCAACGCCTCGGACAGGTTTTTAACTATGGCTACACCTTC. This chain uses TRBV3-1 (or the pseudogene TRBV3-2) with TRBJ1-2; 7 nucleotides align to TRBD1. The CDR3 extends over 17 amino acids. Germline V gene lookup returns CDR1 LGHDT and CDR2 YNNKEL (reference sequence). Unmatched junction bases numbered 10, after V lost 2 bases and J lost 1 base.